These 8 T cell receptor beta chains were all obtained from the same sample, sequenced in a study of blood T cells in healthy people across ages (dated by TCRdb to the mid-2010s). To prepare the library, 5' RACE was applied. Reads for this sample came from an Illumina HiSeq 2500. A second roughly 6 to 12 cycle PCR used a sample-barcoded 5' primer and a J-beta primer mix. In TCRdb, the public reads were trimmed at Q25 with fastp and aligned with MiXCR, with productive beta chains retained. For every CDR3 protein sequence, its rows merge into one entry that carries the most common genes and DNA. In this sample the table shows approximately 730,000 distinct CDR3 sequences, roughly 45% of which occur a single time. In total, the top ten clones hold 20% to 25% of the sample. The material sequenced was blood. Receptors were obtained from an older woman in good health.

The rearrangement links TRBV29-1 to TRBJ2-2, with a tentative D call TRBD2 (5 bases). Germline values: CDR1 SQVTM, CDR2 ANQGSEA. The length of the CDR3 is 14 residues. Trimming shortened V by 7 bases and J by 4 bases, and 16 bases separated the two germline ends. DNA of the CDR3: TGCAGCGCCTCCCGAGGGCAGAGCACCGGGGAGCTGTTTTTT. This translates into CSASRGQSTGELFF.

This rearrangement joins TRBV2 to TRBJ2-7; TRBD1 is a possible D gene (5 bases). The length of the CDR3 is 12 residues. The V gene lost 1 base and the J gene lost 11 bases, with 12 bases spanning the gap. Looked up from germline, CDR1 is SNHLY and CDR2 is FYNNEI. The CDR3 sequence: CASSEGGTKEYF. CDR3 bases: TGTGCCAGCAGTGAAGGGGGCACGAAGGAGTACTTC.

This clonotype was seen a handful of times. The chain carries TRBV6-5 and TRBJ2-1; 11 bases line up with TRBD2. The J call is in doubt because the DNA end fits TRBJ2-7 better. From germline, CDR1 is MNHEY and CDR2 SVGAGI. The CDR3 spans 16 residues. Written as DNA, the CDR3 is TGTGCCAGCAGTCGGGTAGCGGGAGGGCCACACAATGAGCAGTACTTC. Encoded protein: CASSRVAGGPHNEQYF.

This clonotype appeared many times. The CDR3 DNA reads TGTGCCAGCAGCCAGGGACAGGGAGGGGGCGAAAAACTGTTTTTT. Translation gives CASSQGQGGGEKLFF. The chain links TRBV7-2 to TRBJ1-4, with TRBD1 matching 9 bases. The CDR3 is made up of 15 amino acids. Looked up from germline, CDR1 is SGHTA and CDR2 is FQGNSA. The junction had 9 bases not matched to a gene; V was cut back by 5 bases and J by 8 bases.

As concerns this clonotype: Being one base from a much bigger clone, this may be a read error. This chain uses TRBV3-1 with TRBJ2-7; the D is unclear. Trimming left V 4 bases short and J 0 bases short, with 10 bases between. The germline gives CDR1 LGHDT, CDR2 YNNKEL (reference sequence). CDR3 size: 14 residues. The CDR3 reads CASSPRPDSYEQYF. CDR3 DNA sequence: TGTGCCAGCAGCCCCCGACCAGACTCCTACGAGCAGTACTTC.

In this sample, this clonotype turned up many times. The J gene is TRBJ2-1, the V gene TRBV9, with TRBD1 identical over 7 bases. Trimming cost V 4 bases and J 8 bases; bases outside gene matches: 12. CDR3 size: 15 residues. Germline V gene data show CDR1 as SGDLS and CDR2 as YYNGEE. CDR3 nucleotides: TGTGCCAGCAGCCCCCGACAGGGAAAATTTGATGAGCAGTTCTTC. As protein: CASSPRQGKFDEQFF. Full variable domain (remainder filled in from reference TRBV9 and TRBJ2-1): DSGVTQTPKHLITATGQRVTLRCSPRSGDLSVYWYQQSLDQGLQFLIQYYNGEERAKGNILERFSAQQFPDLHSELNLSSLELGDSALYFCASSPRQGKFDEQFFGPGTRLTVL.

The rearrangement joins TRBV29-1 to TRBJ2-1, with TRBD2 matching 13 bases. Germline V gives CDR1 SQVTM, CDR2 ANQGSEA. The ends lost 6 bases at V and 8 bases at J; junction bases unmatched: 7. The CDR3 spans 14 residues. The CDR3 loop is CSVGTSGGGDEQFF. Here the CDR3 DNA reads TGCAGCGTGGGAACTAGCGGGGGGGGCGATGAGCAGTTCTTC.

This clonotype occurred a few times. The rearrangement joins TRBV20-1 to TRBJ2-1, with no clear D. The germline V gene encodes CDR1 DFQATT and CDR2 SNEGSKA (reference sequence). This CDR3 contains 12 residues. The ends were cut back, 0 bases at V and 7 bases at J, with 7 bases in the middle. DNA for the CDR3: TGCAGTGCTAGAGATCAAGTAAATGAGCAGTTCTTC. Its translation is CSARDQVNEQFF.